This TCR beta chain was documented in a study of shared clonotypes between healthy human individuals (dated by TCRdb to about 2020). In terms of the full investigation: A couple of women and three men aged 18 to 49 years were included in the cohort. For each donor, CD4 naive and CD4 memory were each given three plates, CD8 naive was given two plates, and CD8 memory was given one plate. The study deeply sequenced blood TCR repertoires of about 5 healthy adults to estimate repertoire size and the extent of clonotype sharing between individuals. Different laboratories and diverse techniques were used to prepare libraries and sequence TCR repertoires, to increase sequencing depth and limit assay-specific biases. Between about 0.8 and 9 billion PBMCs per donor were obtained by leukapheresis. What the work shows at the level of the full study, not this receptor alone: Naive subsets generally had larger estimated clonotype richness than memory subsets did. Compared with non-shared clonotypes, clonotypes shared by all four sorted-subset donors had higher generation probabilities. Because the study included only a small number of donors, the genetic and exposure-history diversity represented was limited. Based on pairwise subsampling, the degree of clonotype sharing among donors was expected to be affected by sequencing depth. Approximately 5% of naive CD4, 3% to 3.5% of naive CD8, approximately 2% of memory CD4, and about 0.4% of memory CD8 clonotypes were shared across a few donors. Incomplete sequencing was indicated by rarefaction of sorted-subset datasets, despite the large sequencing depth. Only blood was sampled, and tissue TCR repertoires likely differ from those in blood.

Using the deep immunoSEQ assay, multiplex PCR amplified TCR CDR3 regions from genomic DNA. Genomic DNA extracted from each cell subset was distributed evenly over all wells of several immunoSEQ 96-well plates, and each plate served as one replicate. Each replicate PCR for sorted subsets received 200 ng genomic DNA, equal to roughly 30,000 T cell genomes. Purified libraries were quantified with a Qubit 3.0 fluorometer, sized on a Bioanalyzer 2100, and re-quantified with the KAPA Library Quantification kit. A separate single-read 150-cycle Illumina NextSeq 550 flow cell was used to sequence each immunoSEQ 96-well plate. In the source study's methods: Because the immunoSEQ output held only junctional sequences and lacked quality scores, the filtering could not match the filtering applied to full-length reads. To assign V/J genes and CDR3, sequences were annotated against IMGT germline references using PyIR, a Python wrapper for IgBLAST v1.9. Reads were filtered out if the reads had weak V/J assignments (E-value above 1e-6), no CDR3, stop codons, out-of-frame junctions, or ambiguous translated residues. V3J clonotypes were defined as sequences sharing an identical inferred V gene, J gene, and CDR3 amino acid sequence. Percentage overlap between repertoires was computed as shared unique clonotypes divided by the size of the smaller repertoire. Richness of each repertoire was evaluated using RTK rarefaction, the Chao1 estimator, and Recon v2.1 estimates of unobserved clonotypes. Generation probabilities for all TCRbeta clonotypes obtained by the gDNA method from several donors were computed using OLGA. TCRdb mirrors the immuneACCESS table, restricted to in-frame sequences. Some clones are absent from its copies; in checked studies, under half trace to an unresolved V gene, and the reason for the others is unknown. Clonal size and the V and J genes are those of that table, whereas D and trimming came from the DNA. Across this sample there are approximately 2,200,000 clones, with around 93% seen only once. The ten largest clones take up 1.5% to 2% of the sample.

CD8 naive samples consisted of CD45RO-negative cells that were positively selected for CCR7, yielding a CD45RA+CCR7+ population without TemRA cells. Donors were healthy HIV-negative adults with no recently reported acute infections or vaccinations. Every donor was a Caucasian adult living in Nashville, Tennessee, USA. Blood was obtained by leukapheresis, after which PBMCs were separated by Ficoll-Histopaque density gradient centrifugation and cryopreserved in liquid nitrogen vapor phase. Analytical flow cytometry was used to check the purity and quantity of each magnetically sorted T cell population. Genomic DNA was isolated from each sorted fraction and quantified by UV absorbance on a Nanodrop 2000c. Based on the germline V gene, the CDR1 and CDR2 sequences are MNHNS and SASEGT. Between the V and J ends, shortened by 7 bases and 3 bases respectively, the junction contains 9 bases. CDR3 length: 12 amino acids, cysteine to phenylalanine. Of all the DNA, just the CDR3 is kept, 36 bases in frame from base 1.

Of note for this clone: It lacks a known antigen. There are no base qualities to consult, and no much larger clone falls within one base.

The chain couples TRBV6-1 to TRBJ1-1; no confident D gene assignment can be made. The specimen sequenced was naive CD8+ T cells from PBMCs. Explained via the paper, the cell subset or site label denotes: CD45RA+CCR7+. This clonotype originated in a man younger than 30 in good health. Some clones in this sample may be carry-over from other donors' samples. The CDR3 reads CASNLGYTEAFF. In nucleotides, the sequence is TGTGCCAGCAATCTCGGGTACACTGAAGCTTTCTTT.